Included here is one TCR beta chain sequence, with context. This entry comes from a study of blood T cell repertoires in COVID-19. The CDR3 has 15 amino acids. CDR1 and CDR2 from the germline V gene are GTSNPN and SVGIG (reference sequence). V was shortened by 2 bases and J by 8 bases, with 18 bases between the two germline ends. Clones were read by immunoSEQ multiplex PCR, and TCRdb kept only the in-frame ones, dropping some. The sample carries approximately 350,000 clones, roughly four fifths recorded once. The sequence was obtained from a woman between 50 and 59 years old who had recovered from COVID-19. Sample: PBMCs or T cells enriched from blood (not recorded which). J is TRBJ1-4 and V is TRBV30, with D possibly matching TRBD1 (6 bases). CDR3 loop: CAWSTGSSGNEKLFF. The CDR3 coding sequence is TGTGCCTGGAGTACAGGGAGCTCCGGGAACGAAAAACTGTTTTTT.